This T cell receptor beta chain was sequenced during a study of blood T cell repertoires in COVID-19 (dated by TCRdb to 2020 to 2022). Regarding the study in general: Collaborator samples came from the United States, Italy and Spain and covered acute and convalescent phases of COVID-19. A de-identified subject ID, COVID-19 status, age in years and sex were almost always included in the sample metadata. Samples were obtained from the ongoing ImmuneRACE study (first 160 participants) and from about 1,300 subjects provided by 6 global collaborators. Where HLA class I and class II types were available, the types were taken from metadata supplied by the sample provider, not from assay-based typing. Subjects who had been exposed to COVID-19, were actively infected with it, or had recovered from it provided the deeply sampled blood TCRbeta repertoires that made up the dataset. A freely available public database, intended as a resource for researchers studying the immune response to SARS-CoV-2, is where the repertoires were released. The prospective study material was composed of cDNA or gDNA derived from T cells, B-cell-depleted T cells, or PBMCs.

TCRbeta CDR3 regions were amplified from genomic DNA using the immunoSEQ Assay, a bias-controlled multiplex PCR. Per the source publication's procedure: The number of nucleated cells in each sample was estimated by amplification of reference gene primers within the assay. To quantify the absolute abundance of each unique TCRbeta CDR3 rearrangement, sequence reads were collapsed and filtered. For each sample, productive Simpson clonality was calculated as the square root of Simpson's diversity index over productive rearrangements. TCRdb limited this immuneACCESS table to in-frame rearrangements with V and J called. A share of clones is missing; checked studies link under half to unresolved V genes, and the rest is unexplained. V, J and clone size were drawn from that table, and D and trimming were deduced from the DNA. Within this sample are a few hundred thousand clones, with 75% to 90% of them counted one time only. The ten largest clones add up to 1.9% of the sample.

The junction shows trimming of 4 bases on V and 3 bases on J, and the gene matches do not reach 1 base of it. CDR1 is given as SGHDT and CDR2 as YYEEEE, both from the germline V gene. The CDR3 numbers 14 residues from cysteine through phenylalanine. The only DNA kept is the CDR3, 42 bases in frame from the first base. As for this clone: The antigen it binds to is not known. No base qualities exist here, and no much larger clone lies one base off it.

What the study reported, not specific to this receptor: The amount of clinical and demographic metadata varied by source and participant and was provided uncurated.

Participants in the prospective study were aged about 18 to 95 years, lived in some 24 United States geographic areas, and enrolled through a virtual design. Cohort assignment in the prospective study relied on participant-reported clinical history from a screening survey and a study questionnaire. Recovered participants in ImmuneRACE Cohort 3 were defined by two consecutive negative NP/OP PCR tests, clearance by a healthcare professional, or resolution of symptoms. Mobile phlebotomists in the prospective study collected whole blood, serum and a nasopharyngeal or oropharyngeal swab from every participant. Participants in the prospective study had the option to provide additional blood draws and questionnaires over a roughly 2-month period. Prospective study blood samples were shipped either frozen or at room temperature before DNA extraction.

The sample was PBMCs or T cells enriched from blood (not recorded which). The receptor was derived from a woman aged 45-59 years who had recovered from COVID-19. The V gene is TRBV5-6 and the J gene is TRBJ1-4; 9 central nucleotides agree with TRBD1. The DNA reads TGTGCCAGCAGCAGACAGGGGGCTAATGAAAAACTGTTTTTT. It specifies CASSRQGANEKLFF.